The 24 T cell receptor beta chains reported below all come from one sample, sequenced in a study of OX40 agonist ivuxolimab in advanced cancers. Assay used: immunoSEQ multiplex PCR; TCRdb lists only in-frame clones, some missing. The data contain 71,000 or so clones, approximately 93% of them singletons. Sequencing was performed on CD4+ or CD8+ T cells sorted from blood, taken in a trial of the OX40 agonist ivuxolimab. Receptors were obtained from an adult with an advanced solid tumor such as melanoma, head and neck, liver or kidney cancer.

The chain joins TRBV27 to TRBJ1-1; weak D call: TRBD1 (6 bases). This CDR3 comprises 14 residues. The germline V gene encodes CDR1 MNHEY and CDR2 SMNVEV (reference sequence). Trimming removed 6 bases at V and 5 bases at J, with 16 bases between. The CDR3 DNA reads TGTGCCAGCAGGTTCCTGGGGGGCGCAACTGAAGCTTTCTTT. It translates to CASRFLGGATEAFF.

The CDR3 here is CASRGAEHEQYF. The CDR3 DNA reads as TGTGCCAGCAGGGGAGCGGAACACGAGCAGTACTTC. The V call is TRBV2, the J call TRBJ2-7, with D possibly matching TRBD2 (5 bases). From germline, CDR1 is SNHLY and CDR2 FYNNEI. The germline V and J ends were trimmed by 6 bases and 5 bases, with 11 bases remaining between them. The CDR3 consists of 12 residues.

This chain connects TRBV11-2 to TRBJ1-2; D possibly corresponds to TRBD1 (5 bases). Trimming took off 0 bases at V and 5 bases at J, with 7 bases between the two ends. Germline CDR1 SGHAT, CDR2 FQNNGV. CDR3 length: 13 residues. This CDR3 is CASSLEGGYGYTF. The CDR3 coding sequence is TGTGCCAGCAGCTTAGAGGGGGGGTATGGCTACACCTTC.

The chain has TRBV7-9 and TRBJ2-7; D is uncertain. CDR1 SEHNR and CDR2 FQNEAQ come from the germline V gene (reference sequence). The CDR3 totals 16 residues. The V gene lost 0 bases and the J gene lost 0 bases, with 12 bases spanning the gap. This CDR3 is CASSLAREFSSYEQYF. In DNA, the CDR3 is TGTGCCAGCAGCTTAGCGCGTGAGTTTTCCTCCTACGAGCAGTACTTC. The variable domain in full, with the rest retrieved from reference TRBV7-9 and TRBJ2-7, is DTGVSQNPRHKITKRGQNVTFRCDPISEHNRLYWYRQTLGQGPEFLTYFQNEAQLEKSRLLSDRFSAERPKGSFSTLEIQRTEQGDSAMYLCASSLAREFSSYEQYFGPGTRLTVT.

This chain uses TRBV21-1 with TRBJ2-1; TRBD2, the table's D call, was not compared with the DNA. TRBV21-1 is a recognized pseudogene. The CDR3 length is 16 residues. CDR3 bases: TGTGCCAGCAGCGACCTTCCGGGACTAGCTATTGGGGAGCAGTTCTTC. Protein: CASSDLPGLAIGEQFF.

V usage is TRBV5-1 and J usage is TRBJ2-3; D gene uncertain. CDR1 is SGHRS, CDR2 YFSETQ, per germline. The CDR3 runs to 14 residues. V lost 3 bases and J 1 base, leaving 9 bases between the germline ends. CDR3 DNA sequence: TGCGCCAGCAGCTCTGGGGTAGGCACAGATACGCAGTATTTT. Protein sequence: CASSSGVGTDTQYF.

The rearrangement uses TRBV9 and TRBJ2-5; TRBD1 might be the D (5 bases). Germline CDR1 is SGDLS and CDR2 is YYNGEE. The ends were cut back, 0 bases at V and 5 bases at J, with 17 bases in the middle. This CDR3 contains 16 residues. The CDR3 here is CASSVDFGAVSETQYF. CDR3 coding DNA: TGTGCCAGCAGCGTAGATTTTGGGGCAGTTTCGGAGACCCAGTACTTC.

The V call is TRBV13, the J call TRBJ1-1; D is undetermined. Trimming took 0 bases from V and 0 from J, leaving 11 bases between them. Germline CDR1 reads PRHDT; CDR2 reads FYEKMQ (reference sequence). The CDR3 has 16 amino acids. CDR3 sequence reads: CASSLGQDNMNTEAFF. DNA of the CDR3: TGTGCCAGCAGCTTAGGGCAGGATAACATGAACACTGAAGCTTTCTTT. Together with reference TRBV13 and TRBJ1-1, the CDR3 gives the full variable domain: AAGVIQSPRHLIKEKRETATLKCYPIPRHDTVYWYQQGPGQDPQFLISFYEKMQSDKGSIPDRFSAQQFSDYHSELNMSSLELGDSALYFCASSLGQDNMNTEAFFGQGTRLTVV.

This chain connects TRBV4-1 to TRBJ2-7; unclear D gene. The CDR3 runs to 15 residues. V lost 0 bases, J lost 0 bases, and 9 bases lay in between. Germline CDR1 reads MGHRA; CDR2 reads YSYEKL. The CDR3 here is CASSQEQVSSYEQYF. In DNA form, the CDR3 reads TGCGCCAGCAGCCAAGAGCAGGTTAGCTCCTACGAGCAGTACTTC.

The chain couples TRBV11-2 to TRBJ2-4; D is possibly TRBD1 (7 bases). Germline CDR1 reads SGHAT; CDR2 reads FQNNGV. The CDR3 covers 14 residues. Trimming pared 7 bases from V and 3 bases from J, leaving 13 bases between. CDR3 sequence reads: CASTGGGVKNIQYF. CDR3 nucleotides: TGTGCCAGCACCGGAGGGGGCGTCAAAAACATTCAGTACTTC.

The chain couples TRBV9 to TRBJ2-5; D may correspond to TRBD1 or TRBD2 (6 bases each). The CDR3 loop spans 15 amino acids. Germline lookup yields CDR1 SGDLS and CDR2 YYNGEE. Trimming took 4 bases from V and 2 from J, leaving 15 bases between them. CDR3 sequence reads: CASSPRGPAQETQYF. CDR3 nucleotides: TGTGCCAGCAGCCCCCGGGGGCCAGCTCAAGAGACCCAGTACTTC.

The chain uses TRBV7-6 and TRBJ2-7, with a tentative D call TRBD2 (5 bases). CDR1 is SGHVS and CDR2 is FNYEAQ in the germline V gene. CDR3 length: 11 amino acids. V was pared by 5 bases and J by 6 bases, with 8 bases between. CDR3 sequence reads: CASSQAGEQYF. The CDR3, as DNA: TGTGCCAGCAGCCAGGCGGGCGAGCAGTACTTC.

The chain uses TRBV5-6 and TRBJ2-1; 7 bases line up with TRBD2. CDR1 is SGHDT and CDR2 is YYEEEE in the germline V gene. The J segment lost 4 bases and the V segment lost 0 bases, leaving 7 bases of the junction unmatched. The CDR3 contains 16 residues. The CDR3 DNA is TGTGCCAGCAGCTTGGGGCTAGCGGATAATTACAATGAGCAGTTCTTC. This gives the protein CASSLGLADNYNEQFF.

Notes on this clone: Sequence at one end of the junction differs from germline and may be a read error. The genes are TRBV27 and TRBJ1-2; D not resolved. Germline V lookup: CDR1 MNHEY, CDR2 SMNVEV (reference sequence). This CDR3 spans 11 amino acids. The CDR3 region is CACRTNYGYTF. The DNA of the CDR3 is TGTGCCTGCAGGACTAACTATGGCTACACCTTC.

The CDR3 loop is CASSQGPGAGGGYTF. The CDR3 bases are TGCGCCAGCAGCCAAGGTCCGGGGGCCGGGGGTGGCTACACCTTC. The chain uses TRBV4-1 and TRBJ1-2, with D possibly being TRBD1 (6 bases). The CDR3 length is 15 residues. Germline values: CDR1 MGHRA, CDR2 YSYEKL. Trimming shortened V by 1 base and J by 7 bases, and 16 bases separated the two germline ends.

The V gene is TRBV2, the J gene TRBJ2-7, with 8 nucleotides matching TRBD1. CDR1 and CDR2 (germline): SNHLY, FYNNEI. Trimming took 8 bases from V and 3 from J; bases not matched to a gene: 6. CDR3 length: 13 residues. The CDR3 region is CASGDRGSYEQYF. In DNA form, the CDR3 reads TGTGCCAGCGGAGACAGGGGCAGCTACGAGCAGTACTTC.

CDR3 DNA: TGTGCCAGCACCGTAGGAGTCGAGGCTTTCTTT. Its protein is CASTVGVEAFF. This rearrangement joins TRBV2 to TRBJ1-1; no reliable D call. The V end lost 7 bases, the J end lost 11 bases, and 14 bases lay between the germline ends. The germline V gene has CDR1 SNHLY and CDR2 FYNNEI. The CDR3 is 11 amino acids.

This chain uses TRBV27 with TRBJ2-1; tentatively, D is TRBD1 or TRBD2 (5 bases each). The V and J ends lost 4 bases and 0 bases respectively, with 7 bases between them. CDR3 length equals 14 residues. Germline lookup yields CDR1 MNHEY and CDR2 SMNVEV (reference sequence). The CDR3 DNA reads TGTGCCAGCAGTTCGGGGCCCTCCTACAATGAGCAGTTCTTC. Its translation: CASSSGPSYNEQFF.

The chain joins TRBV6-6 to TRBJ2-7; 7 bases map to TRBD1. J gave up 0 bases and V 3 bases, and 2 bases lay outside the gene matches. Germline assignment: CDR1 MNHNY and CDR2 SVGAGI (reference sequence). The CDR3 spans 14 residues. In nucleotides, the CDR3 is TGTGCCAGCAGTTATCAGGGGGACTCCTACGAGCAGTACTTC. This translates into CASSYQGDSYEQYF.

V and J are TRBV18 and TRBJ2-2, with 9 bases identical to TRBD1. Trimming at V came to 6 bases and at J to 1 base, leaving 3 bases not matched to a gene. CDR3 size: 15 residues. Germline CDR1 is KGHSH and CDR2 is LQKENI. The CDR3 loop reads CASSYRGLNTGELFF. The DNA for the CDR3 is TGTGCCAGCTCCTACAGGGGGCTGAACACCGGGGAGCTGTTTTTT.

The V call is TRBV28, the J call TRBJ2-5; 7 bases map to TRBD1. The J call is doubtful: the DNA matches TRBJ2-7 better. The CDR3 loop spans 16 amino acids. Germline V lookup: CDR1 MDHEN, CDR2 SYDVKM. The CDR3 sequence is CASSLGRDSSSYEQYF. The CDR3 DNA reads TGTGCCAGCAGTTTGGGTCGGGACAGTAGCTCCTACGAGCAGTACTTC.

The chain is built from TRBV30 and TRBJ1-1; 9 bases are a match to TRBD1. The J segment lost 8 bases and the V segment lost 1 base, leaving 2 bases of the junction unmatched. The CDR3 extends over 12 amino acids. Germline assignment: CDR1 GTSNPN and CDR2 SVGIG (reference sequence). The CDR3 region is CAWSAGQGEAFF. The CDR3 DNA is TGTGCCTGGAGTGCCGGACAGGGGGAAGCTTTCTTT.

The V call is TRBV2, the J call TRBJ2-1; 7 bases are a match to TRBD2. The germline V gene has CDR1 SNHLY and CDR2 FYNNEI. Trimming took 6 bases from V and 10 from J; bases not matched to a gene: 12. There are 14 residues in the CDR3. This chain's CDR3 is CASRYSGLEKEQFF. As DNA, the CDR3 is TGTGCCAGCAGATATAGCGGGCTGGAAAAAGAGCAGTTCTTC.

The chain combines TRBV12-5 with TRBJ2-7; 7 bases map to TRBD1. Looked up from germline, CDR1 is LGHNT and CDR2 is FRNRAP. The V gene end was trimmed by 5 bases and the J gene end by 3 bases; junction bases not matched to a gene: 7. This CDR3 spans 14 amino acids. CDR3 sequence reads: CASGGTGADYEQYF. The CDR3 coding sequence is TGTGCTAGTGGTGGAACAGGGGCGGACTACGAGCAGTACTTC.